The rows below give T cell receptor beta chains drawn from one sample of a study of cytomegalovirus exposure and HLA in healthy donors. The method was immunoSEQ multiplex PCR; TCRdb's version includes in-frame clones alone and lacks a portion of them. The sample lists under 90,000 clones, more than 60% occurring once. The specimen was PBMCs. The receptors come from a man aged 35-49 years in good health and CMV-seronegative. The CDR3 runs from the conserved cysteine through the conserved F or W. D genes are given only for firm matches. For some rows the clone size is stated as once, few or many, or as a class when expanded; others skip it.

j_call v_call clone_size d_call cdr3_aa cdr3_nt
TRBJ1-1 TRBV23-1 . . CASSQSMGGVTEAFF TGCGCCAGCAGTCAATCGATGGGGGGGGTCACTGAAGCTTTCTTT
TRBJ2-5 TRBV18 . TRBD2 CASSPTSGGAQETQYF TGTGCCAGCTCCCCCACTAGCGGGGGGGCCCAAGAGACCCAGTACTTC
TRBJ2-5 TRBV28 . TRBD2 CASSLVSSGTSETQYF TGTGCCAGCAGTTTAGTGTCTAGCGGGACGTCGGAGACCCAGTACTTC
TRBJ2-1 TRBV11-2 . . CASRFTRVRYNEQFF TGTGCCAGCAGGTTCACGAGGGTTCGCTACAATGAGCAGTTCTTC
TRBJ2-2 TRBV13 . TRBD2 CASTTGTSGATGELFF TGTGCCAGCACAACCGGGACTAGCGGCGCCACCGGGGAGCTGTTTTTT
TRBJ1-2 TRBV7-9 . TRBD1 CASSPESGQDGYTF TGTGCCAGCAGCCCAGAATCCGGACAGGATGGCTACACCTTC
TRBJ2-2 TRBV29-1 . . CSVTTVALNTGELFF TGCAGCGTTACCACGGTTGCTCTAAACACCGGGGAGCTGTTTTTT
TRBJ1-1 TRBV6-6 few . CAIGPNTEAFF TGTGCCATTGGCCCGAACACTGAAGCTTTCTTT
TRBJ1-1 TRBV20-1 . . CSARRNEAFF TGCAGTGCTAGGAGGAATGAAGCTTTCTTT
TRBJ2-7 TRBV7-2 . . CASSLVSQDEQYF TGTGCCAGCAGCTTAGTAAGCCAAGACGAGCAGTACTTC